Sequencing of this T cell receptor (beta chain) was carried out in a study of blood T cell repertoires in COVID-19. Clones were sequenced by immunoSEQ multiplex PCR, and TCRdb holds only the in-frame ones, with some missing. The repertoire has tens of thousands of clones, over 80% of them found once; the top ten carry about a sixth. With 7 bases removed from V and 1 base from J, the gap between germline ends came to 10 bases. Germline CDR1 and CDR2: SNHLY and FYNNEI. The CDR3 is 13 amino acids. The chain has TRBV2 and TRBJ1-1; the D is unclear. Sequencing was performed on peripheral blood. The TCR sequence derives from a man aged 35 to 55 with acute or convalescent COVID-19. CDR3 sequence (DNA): TGTGCCAGCACAGGCCAAACGAACACTGAAGCTTTCTTT. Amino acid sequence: CASTGQTNTEAFF.